A single sample is the source of the 29 T cell receptor beta chains below, sequenced in a study of control samples from healthy donors and cancer patients. TCRdb's copy holds only in-frame clones and misses some; the assay was immunoSEQ multiplex PCR. The profile shows around 130,000 clones, about 87% of them singletons. The material sequenced was blood. Receptors were obtained from a man aged 25 to 45 in good health.

This chain uses TRBV7-2 with TRBJ1-4; D is uncertain. CDR1 is SGHTA and CDR2 is FQGNSA in the germline V gene. CDR3 length: 15 residues. Trimming cost V 2 bases and J 0 bases, with 7 bases left between them. DNA of the CDR3: TGTGCCAGCAGCTTACTCGGAACAACTAATGAAAAACTGTTTTTT. This codes for CASSLLGTTNEKLFF. The full variable domain, rest sourced from reference TRBV7-2 and TRBJ1-4, is GAGVSQSPSNKVTEKGKDVELRCDPISGHTALYWYRQSLGQGLEFLIYFQGNSAPDKSGLPSDRFSAERTGGSVSTLTIQRTQQEDSAVYLCASSLLGTTNEKLFFGSGTQLSVL.

The genes are TRBV7-2 and TRBJ1-4; 7 nucleotides match TRBD1. The CDR3 is 16 residues long. V trimming: 3 bases; J trimming: 5 bases; junction bases outside the gene matches: 9. CDR1 is SGHTA and CDR2 is FQGNSA in the germline V gene. CDR3 bases: TGTGCCAGCAGCTTGGTCACAGGGGCGATGAATGAAAAACTGTTTTTT. This translates into CASSLVTGAMNEKLFF.

This sequence joins TRBV30 and TRBJ2-5; TRBD1 or TRBD2 may be the D gene (5 bases each). Trimming shortened V by 3 bases and J by 5 bases, and 19 bases separated the two germline ends. The CDR3 is 15 residues long. The germline V gene encodes CDR1 GTSNPN and CDR2 SVGIG (reference sequence). The CDR3 sequence is CAWSPPLGWGETQYF. Here the CDR3 DNA reads TGTGCCTGGAGCCCTCCTTTGGGCTGGGGGGAGACCCAGTACTTC.

This clone was recorded only once. The CDR3 sequence: CASSQSIASSSNYGYTF. The CDR3 nucleotides are TGTGCCAGCAGCCAATCGATAGCGTCATCCTCTAACTATGGCTACACCTTC. The chain has TRBV16 and TRBJ1-2; D unclear. The germline gives CDR1 KGHSY, CDR2 FQNENV. This CDR3 spans 17 amino acids. The germline V and J ends were trimmed by 0 bases and 0 bases, with 14 bases remaining between them.

With regard to this clone: Other nucleotide sequences in the sample specify the same CDR3. This sequence joins TRBV12-3 or TRBV12-4 and TRBJ2-7, with no clear D. The V gene lost 5 bases and the J gene lost 2 bases, with 7 bases spanning the gap. CDR3 length: 12 residues. The CDR3 DNA sequence: TGTGCCAGCAGTCAGGCCCCCTACGAGCAGTACTTC. Translated, it gives CASSQAPYEQYF.

V gene TRBV19 combines with J gene TRBJ1-2, with D unclear. With 0 bases removed from V and 8 bases from J, the gap between germline ends came to 13 bases. The CDR3 is 14 residues long. The germline V gene encodes CDR1 LNHDA and CDR2 SQIVND (reference sequence). CDR3 amino acids: CASSIDRATGGYTF. The DNA for the CDR3 is TGTGCCAGTAGTATAGATCGCGCAACGGGCGGCTACACCTTC.

This chain connects TRBV7-3 to TRBJ1-1; the match to TRBD1 covers 7 bases. The CDR3 runs to 16 residues. Germline CDR1 and CDR2: SGHTA and FQGTGA. V gave up 5 bases and J gave up 4 bases; unmatched junction bases: 13. CDR3 nucleotide sequence: TGTGCCAGCAGCGCACAACCGACAGGGATTAGCACTGAAGCTTTCTTT. Its translation: CASSAQPTGISTEAFF.

This clone was counted only a few times. The chain couples TRBV2 to TRBJ1-4; no clear D. The CDR3 consists of 12 residues. CDR1 and CDR2 (germline): SNHLY, FYNNEI. Between the trimmed V and J ends, which lost 0 bases and 7 bases, there was a span of 3 bases. The CDR3 nucleotides read TGTGCCAGCAGTGAAGCGACTGAAAAACTGTTTTTT. This sequence encodes CASSEATEKLFF.

This clone was detected a few times. The chain recombines TRBV5-1 with TRBJ1-3, with TRBD1 matching over 8 bases. Germline trimming cut 0 bases from V and 5 bases from J; bases unmatched to any gene: 1. This CDR3 spans 14 amino acids. CDR1 is SGHRS, CDR2 YFSETQ, per germline. CDR3 in amino acids: CASSLGTGRNTIYF. In DNA form, the CDR3 reads TGCGCCAGCAGCTTGGGGACAGGGCGAAACACCATATATTTT.

This chain uses TRBV18 with TRBJ1-1; a weak D match, TRBD1 (5 bases). Germline CDR1 and CDR2: KGHSH and LQKENI. Deletions cut 5 bases from V and 4 bases from J, with 14 bases between. This CDR3 is 14 amino acids long. As DNA, the CDR3 is TGTGCCAGCTCATCCGGGGTGAGGGGCACTGAAGCTTTCTTT. It yields the protein CASSSGVRGTEAFF. The whole variable domain, filled in from reference TRBV18 and TRBJ1-1, reads NAGVMQNPRHLVRRRGQEARLRCSPMKGHSHVYWYRQLPEEGLKFMVYLQKENIIDESGMPKERFSAEFPKEGPSILRIQQVVRGDSAAYFCASSSGVRGTEAFFGQGTRLTVV.

The chain links TRBV10-3 to TRBJ2-3, with D unclear. Germline values: CDR1 ENHRY, CDR2 SYGVKD. The CDR3 loop spans 14 amino acids. Trimming removed 1 base at V and 0 bases at J, with 5 bases between. The CDR3 sequence: CAISEWSSTDTQYF. The CDR3 nucleotides read TGTGCCATCAGTGAGTGGAGCAGCACAGATACGCAGTATTTT.

The chain has TRBV28 and TRBJ1-1; D is undetermined. The germline V gene has CDR1 MDHEN and CDR2 SYDVKM. The CDR3 is made up of 12 amino acids. Trimming took off 6 bases at V and 7 bases at J, with 12 bases between the two ends. The CDR3 loop reads CASRRQPHEAFF. The CDR3 nucleotides are TGTGCCAGCAGACGGCAGCCACATGAAGCTTTCTTT.

The CDR3 DNA reads TGTGCCAGCAGCTTAGCTTTGTACAATGAGCAGTTCTTC. Translated, it gives CASSLALYNEQFF. The chain combines TRBV7-2 with TRBJ2-1; no clear D. Per germline, CDR1 SGHTA and CDR2 FQGNSA. V lost 0 bases to trimming and J lost 4 bases, with 4 bases between them. CDR3 length: 13 amino acids.

This rearrangement joins TRBV11-2 to TRBJ2-5; TRBD2 is a possible D gene (6 bases). Germline V gives CDR1 SGHAT, CDR2 FQNNGV. The CDR3 has 14 residues. V was clipped by 6 bases and J by 5 bases, with 16 bases between them. The CDR3 protein is CASSSKDYWETQYF. In nucleotides, the CDR3 is TGTGCCAGCAGTTCCAAGGACTATTGGGAGACCCAGTACTTC.

This chain links TRBV4-1 with TRBJ2-2; D remains unclear. The CDR3 totals 12 residues. The V and J ends lost 1 base and 10 bases respectively, with 7 bases between them. From germline, CDR1 is MGHRA and CDR2 YSYEKL. CDR3 DNA: TGCGCCAGCAGCCAAGGGGGTGTGGAGCTGTTTTTT. Amino acids: CASSQGGVELFF.

This chain links TRBV6-5 with TRBJ2-1; maybe TRBD2 (6 bases). Trimming took off 10 bases at V and 2 bases at J, with 12 bases between the two ends. There are 13 residues in the CDR3. Germline V gene data show CDR1 as MNHEY and CDR2 as SVGAGI. CDR3 loop: CANKGGAYNEQFF. The CDR3, as DNA: TGTGCCAATAAGGGCGGGGCCTACAATGAGCAGTTCTTC.

This rearrangement joins TRBV5-1 to TRBJ1-2; tentatively, D is TRBD1 (6 bases). CDR1 is SGHRS and CDR2 is YFSETQ in the germline V gene. Trimming removed 4 bases from V and 2 bases from J, with 12 bases in between. This CDR3 contains 14 residues. This CDR3 is CASSIGQSNYGYTF. Here the CDR3 DNA reads TGCGCCAGCAGCATCGGACAGTCAAACTATGGCTACACCTTC.

In the case of this clone: Other nucleotide sequences from this sample produce the same CDR3. This rearrangement joins TRBV3-1 (or the pseudogene TRBV3-2) to TRBJ2-5, with TRBD1 identical over 7 bases. V shed 0 bases and J 5 bases; nucleotides not matched to a gene: 0. This CDR3 contains 13 residues. Germline CDR1 and CDR2: LGHDT and YNNKEL (reference sequence). CDR3 sequence (DNA): TGTGCCAGCAGCCAAGAAGGGGGCGAGACCCAGTACTTC. Protein product: CASSQEGGETQYF.

This clone has just one count. V usage is TRBV9 and J usage is TRBJ2-3; TRBD2 aligns across 12 bases. V shed 0 bases, J shed 0 bases, and the junction held 5 bases outside the gene matches. Germline V CDR1 and CDR2: SGDLS, YYNGEE. This CDR3 contains 18 residues. CDR3 DNA sequence: TGTGCCAGCAGCGTAGTGACTAGCGGGGGACCTAGCACAGATACGCAGTATTTT. Amino acid sequence: CASSVVTSGGPSTDTQYF.

The rearrangement uses TRBV5-1 and TRBJ1-2; D possibly corresponds to TRBD1 (6 bases). The germline V gene encodes CDR1 SGHRS and CDR2 YFSETQ. The CDR3 consists of 15 residues. Trimming removed 2 bases from V and 8 bases from J, with 19 bases in between. The CDR3 reads CASSLGQLLTSGYTF. CDR3 DNA sequence: TGCGCCAGCAGCTTAGGACAGCTACTAACTAGCGGCTACACCTTC.

The rearrangement uses TRBV6-5 and TRBJ1-3; tentative D call: TRBD1 (6 bases). Germline V gene lookup returns CDR1 MNHEY and CDR2 SVGAGI. The CDR3 sequence is 15 residues long. V lost 5 bases, J lost 2 bases, and 13 bases lay in between. CDR3 sequence reads: CASSRQQGTGNTIYF. CDR3 DNA sequence: TGTGCCAGCAGTCGCCAACAGGGCACTGGAAACACCATATATTTT.

The chain combines TRBV29-1 with TRBJ2-3; D might be TRBD2 (5 bases). CDR3 size: 12 residues. V was shortened by 8 bases and J by 3 bases, with 12 bases between the two germline ends. Germline V lookup: CDR1 SQVTM, CDR2 ANQGSEA. CDR3 DNA: TGCAGCCACCGGGGAGTAACAGATACGCAGTATTTT. Its protein product is CSHRGVTDTQYF.

This clone was detected only a few times. The rearrangement joins TRBV11-3 to TRBJ2-2, with 9 bases identical to TRBD1. Trimming cost V 5 bases and J 2 bases; bases outside gene matches: 9. CDR1 and CDR2 (germline): SGHNT, YENEEA. The CDR3 sequence is 17 residues long. CDR3 region: CASSPGQGRGNTGELFF. In DNA, the CDR3 is TGTGCCAGCAGCCCCGGACAGGGGAGGGGAAACACCGGGGAGCTGTTTTTT.

The chain recombines TRBV2 with TRBJ1-2, with unresolved D. This CDR3 spans 14 amino acids. Trimming cost V 7 bases and J 2 bases, with 14 bases left between them. CDR1 is SNHLY, CDR2 FYNNEI, per germline. CDR3 sequence (DNA): TGTGCCAGCACCTCCACGAGGGAAAACTATGGCTACACCTTC. It codes for CASTSTRENYGYTF.

This sequence joins TRBV15 and TRBJ1-1, with D possibly matching TRBD1 (5 bases). CDR1 LNHNV and CDR2 YYDKDF come from the germline V gene (reference sequence). CDR3 length equals 16 residues. The V and J ends lost 1 base and 0 bases respectively, with 12 bases between them. Written as DNA, the CDR3 is TGTGCCACCAGCAGAGTCGGGGGTGCCATGAACACTGAAGCTTTCTTT. Protein product: CATSRVGGAMNTEAFF.

The chain couples TRBV21-1 to TRBJ2-5; the D call in the table, TRBD2, was not verified against the DNA. TRBV21-1 is designated a pseudogene. The CDR3 covers 17 residues. This chain's CDR3 is CASSTPREGVSIETQYF. The CDR3 DNA reads as TGTGCCAGCAGCACGCCGAGGGAGGGCGTTTCGATTGAGACCCAGTACTTC.

The rearrangement joins TRBV2 to TRBJ1-5, with D hard to call. The CDR3 is 14 amino acids. Germline CDR1 is SNHLY and CDR2 is FYNNEI. V was clipped by 3 bases and J by 7 bases, with 13 bases between them. DNA for the CDR3: TGTGCCAGCAGTGAGGGCAGAAGGGAACAGCCCCAGCATTTT. Encoded protein: CASSEGRREQPQHF. Supplemented by reference TRBV2 and TRBJ1-5, the full variable domain reads EPEVTQTPSHQVTQMGQEVILRCVPISNHLYFYWYRQILGQKVEFLVSFYNNEISEKSEIFDDQFSVERPDGSNFTLKIRSTKLEDSAMYFCASSEGRREQPQHFGDGTRLSIL.

V and J are TRBV11-2 and TRBJ2-7, with D unresolved. This CDR3 spans 14 amino acids. V lost 5 bases, J lost 1 base, and 12 bases lay in between. CDR1 SGHAT and CDR2 FQNNGV come from the germline V gene. The CDR3 loop reads CASSPDMSSYEQYV. CDR3 sequence (DNA): TGTGCCAGCAGCCCTGATATGAGTTCCTACGAGCAGTACGTC.

This clone was seen just once. CDR3: CASSELEGANQPQHF. The CDR3 bases are TGTGCCAGCAGTGAATTAGAGGGGGCAAATCAGCCCCAGCATTTT. The V gene is TRBV2, the J gene TRBJ1-5, with 7 nucleotides matching TRBD1. V was clipped by 2 bases and J by 4 bases; unmatched bases: 5. The CDR3 has 15 residues. Germline CDR1 reads SNHLY; CDR2 reads FYNNEI.